The 3 T cell receptor beta chains below come from one sample, sequenced in a study of cytomegalovirus exposure and HLA in healthy donors. Primers included in the PCR were 60 Vbeta and 13 Jbeta primers. The assay was immunoSEQ multiplex PCR, and TCRdb's table has in-frame clones only and misses some. The sample holds approximately 150,000 clones, 50% to 75% seen once. Sequencing used PBMCs. These receptor sequences come from a woman between 25 and 40 years old in good health and CMV-seropositive.

This chain uses TRBV6-1 with TRBJ1-6, with TRBD1 as a possible D gene (5 bases). The germline V and J ends were trimmed by 7 bases and 0 bases, with 10 bases remaining between them. The CDR3 consists of 15 residues. Germline-derived CDR1 and CDR2 are MNHNS and SASEGT. The CDR3 DNA sequence: TGTGCCAGCACACAGGCCCACTCCTATAATTCACCCCTCCACTTT. Translating it yields CASTQAHSYNSPLHF.

The table lists this clone with a few counts. CDR3 sequence reads: CASSQGTGGTEAFF. The CDR3, as DNA: TGCGCCAGCAGCCAGGGGACAGGGGGCACTGAAGCTTTCTTT. This chain uses TRBV5-1 with TRBJ1-1; TRBD1 agrees at 11 bases. This CDR3 region has 14 residues. V lost 4 bases and J lost 4; bases outside the gene matches: 3. The germline gives CDR1 SGHRS, CDR2 YFSETQ.

With respect to this clone: Other DNA sequences in the sample encode the same CDR3. V is TRBV7-2 and J is TRBJ2-5; TRBD1 matches 9 bases. The CDR3 extends over 16 amino acids. Germline trimming cut 2 bases from V and 4 bases from J; bases unmatched to any gene: 8. The germline V gene has CDR1 SGHTA and CDR2 FQGNSA. The CDR3 DNA reads as TGTGCCAGCAGCTTAAGAGGACAGGGGAGGAGAGAGACCCAGTACTTC. The encoded protein is CASSLRGQGRRETQYF.